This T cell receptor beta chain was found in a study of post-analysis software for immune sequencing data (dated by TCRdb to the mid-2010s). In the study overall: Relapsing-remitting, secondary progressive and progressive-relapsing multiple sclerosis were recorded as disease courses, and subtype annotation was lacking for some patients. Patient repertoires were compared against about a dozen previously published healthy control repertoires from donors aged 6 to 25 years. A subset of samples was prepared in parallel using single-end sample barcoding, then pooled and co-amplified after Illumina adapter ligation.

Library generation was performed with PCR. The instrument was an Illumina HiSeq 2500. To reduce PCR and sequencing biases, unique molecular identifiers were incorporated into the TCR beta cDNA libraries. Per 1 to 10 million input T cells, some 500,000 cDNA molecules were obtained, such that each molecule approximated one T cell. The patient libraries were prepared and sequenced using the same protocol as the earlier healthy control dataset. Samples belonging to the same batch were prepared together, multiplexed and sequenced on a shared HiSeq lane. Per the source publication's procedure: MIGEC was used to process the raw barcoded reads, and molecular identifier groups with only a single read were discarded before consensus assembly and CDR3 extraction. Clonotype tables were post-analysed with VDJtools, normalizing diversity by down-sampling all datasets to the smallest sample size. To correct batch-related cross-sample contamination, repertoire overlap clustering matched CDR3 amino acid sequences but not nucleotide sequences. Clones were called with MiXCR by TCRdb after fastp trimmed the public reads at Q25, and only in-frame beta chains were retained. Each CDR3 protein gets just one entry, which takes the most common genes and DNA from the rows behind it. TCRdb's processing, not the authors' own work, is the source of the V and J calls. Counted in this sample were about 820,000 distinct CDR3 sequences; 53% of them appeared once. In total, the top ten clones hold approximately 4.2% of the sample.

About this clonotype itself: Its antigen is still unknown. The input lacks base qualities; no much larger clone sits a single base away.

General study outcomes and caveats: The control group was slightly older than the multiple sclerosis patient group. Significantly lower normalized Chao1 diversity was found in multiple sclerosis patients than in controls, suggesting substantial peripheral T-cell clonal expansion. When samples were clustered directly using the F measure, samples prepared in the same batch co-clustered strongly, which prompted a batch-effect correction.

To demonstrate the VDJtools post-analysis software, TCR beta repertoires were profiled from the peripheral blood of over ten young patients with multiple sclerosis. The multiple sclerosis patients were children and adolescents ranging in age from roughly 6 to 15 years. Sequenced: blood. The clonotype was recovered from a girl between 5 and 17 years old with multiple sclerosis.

The CDR3 corresponds to CSVGQNTEAFF. In nucleotides, the sequence is TGCAGCGTTGGACAGAACACTGAAGCTTTCTTT. The chain couples TRBV29-1 to TRBJ1-1, with the D gene uncertain. A distance of 4 bases separates the germline ends of V and J, which lose 4 bases and 1 base respectively. CDR1 and CDR2 were assigned from the germline V gene as SQVTM and ANQGSEA. Measured from the cysteine to the phenylalanine, the CDR3 is 11 residues long. Kept here is only the CDR3 DNA, which spans 33 bases and is read in frame from base 1.